A selection of T cell receptor beta chains follows, all from one sample in a study of spatial heterogeneity in lung cancer. One entry per CDR3 protein, called by TCRdb with MiXCR from the 5' RACE reads. The sample has 45,000 to 55,000 distinct CDR3 sequences; approximately 12% are singletons. Sequencing was performed on PBMCs, taken at follow-up. These receptors were obtained from a male donor with early-stage non-small cell lung cancer. CDR3s leave out the opening cysteine and the closing phenylalanine or tryptophan.

V: TRBV28; J: TRBJ2-7; CDR3: ASSLQRGSGPDSYEQY
V: TRBV5-6; J: TRBJ2-1; CDR3: ASSSGDYNEQF
V: TRBV5-1; J: TRBJ1-5; CDR3: ASSPDSNNQPQH
V: TRBV6-2/TRBV6-3; J: TRBJ1-5; CDR3: ASSRTGGQPQH
V: TRBV20-1; J: TRBJ1-1; CDR3: SARTGTGSTEAF
V: TRBV10-3; J: TRBJ2-5; CDR3: AISGEASGQETQY
V: TRBV6-2/TRBV6-3; J: TRBJ2-7; CDR3: ASSYLKGAPGEQY
V: TRBV5-1; J: TRBJ1-1; CDR3: ASSYDRLNFRTEAF
V: TRBV7-9; J: TRBJ2-2; CDR3: ASSQSVTLGTGELF
V: TRBV12-3/TRBV12-4; J: TRBJ1-1; CDR3: ASRPQGTEAF
V: TRBV6-6; J: TRBJ2-3; CDR3: ASSNLAANTDTQY
V: TRBV7-2; J: TRBJ2-7; CDR3: ASSHRVSEQY
V: TRBV5-6; J: TRBJ1-1; CDR3: ASSYGQGMSEAF
V: TRBV4-2; J: TRBJ1-2; CDR3: ASSQARAGPGQGYT
V: TRBV5-1; J: TRBJ1-1; CDR3: ASSLFINTEAF
V: TRBV5-1; J: TRBJ1-1; CDR3: ASSLAEGAGEAF
V: TRBV19; J: TRBJ2-5; CDR3: ASSIMAGETQY
V: TRBV5-1; J: TRBJ1-1; CDR3: ASSLGTLRGTEAF
V: TRBV7-2; J: TRBJ2-4; CDR3: ASSLGPTGGIQY
V: TRBV7-8; J: TRBJ1-2; CDR3: ASSLAQGGSYGYT
V: TRBV18; J: TRBJ2-1; CDR3: ASSPKVSSYNEQF
V: TRBV14; J: TRBJ1-1; CDR3: ASSFSFGDTEAF
V: TRBV7-9; J: TRBJ2-3; CDR3: ASSARLPSTDTQY
V: TRBV6-5; J: TRBJ1-4; CDR3: ASSPGRAAIATNEKLF
V: TRBV9; J: TRBJ2-3; CDR3: ASSVGWSTDTQY
V: TRBV19; J: TRBJ2-5; CDR3: ASSIAGTAEETQY
V: TRBV4-3; J: TRBJ2-3; CDR3: ASSQNRVDTQY
V: TRBV12-3/TRBV12-4; J: TRBJ2-5; CDR3: ASSRTSGGIQETQY
V: TRBV24-1; J: TRBJ1-3; CDR3: ATSLRTDSGNTIY
V: TRBV3-1; J: TRBJ1-1; CDR3: ASSQDTEAF
V: TRBV15; J: TRBJ1-1; CDR3: ATSKGQPNTEAF
V: TRBV6-1; J: TRBJ2-7; CDR3: ASSEPGGEQY
V: TRBV3-1; J: TRBJ1-4; CDR3: ASSQEMGQGLF
V: TRBV27; J: TRBJ1-6; CDR3: ASSLAGTGDSPLH
V: TRBV5-1; J: TRBJ2-3; CDR3: ASSLSGETDTQY
V: TRBV5-5; J: TRBJ2-2; CDR3: ASSFESNTGELF
V: TRBV5-6; J: TRBJ1-5; CDR3: ASSLAGLGNQPQH
V: TRBV29-1; J: TRBJ2-7; CDR3: SVDDGTSYEQY
V: TRBV18; J: TRBJ1-6; CDR3: ASSSREGPLH
V: TRBV14; J: TRBJ2-1; CDR3: ASSPPDRVYNEQF
V: TRBV19; J: TRBJ1-5; CDR3: ASSIQAGARQPQH
V: TRBV9; J: TRBJ2-5; CDR3: ASSVAEETQY
V: TRBV5-1; J: TRBJ2-2; CDR3: ASSPLGAGELF
V: TRBV7-2; J: TRBJ2-3; CDR3: ASSPRDRAQGTQY
V: TRBV7-3; J: TRBJ2-1; CDR3: ASSLRLAGDSGYNEQF
V: TRBV29-1; J: TRBJ2-3; CDR3: SDGTATDTQY
V: TRBV28; J: TRBJ2-3; CDR3: ASTAGMSTDTQY